The 30 T cell receptor beta chains below were found in one sample sequenced in a study of T cell changes during pregnancy in multiple sclerosis (dated by TCRdb to about 2019). To prepare the library, the immunoSEQ multiplex PCR assay was applied. The clones in this table, taken by TCRdb from immuneACCESS, are in-frame only. Not every clone is retained; where verified, under half of the shortfall comes from an unresolved V gene, and the cause of the rest is unknown. The sample table contains tens of thousands of clones; only one count was recorded for more than 80% of them. Of the sample, around 0.57% falls within the top ten clones. The sample in question was CD4+ T cells from peripheral blood mononuclear cells, obtained in the first trimester of pregnancy. The receptor source for this set is a female donor with multiple sclerosis, enrolled in a pregnancy study.

The chain combines TRBV11-2 with TRBJ2-1; maybe TRBD1 (6 bases). Germline values: CDR1 SGHAT, CDR2 FQNNGV. The CDR3 runs to 15 residues. Trimming stripped 1 base from V and 10 bases from J, with 17 bases between. Here the CDR3 reads CASSLAWTDASEQFF. The CDR3 coding sequence is TGTGCCAGCAGCTTAGCCTGGACAGACGCCAGCGAGCAGTTCTTC.

This clone has only a few counts. V is TRBV18 and J is TRBJ2-7; no definite D call. This CDR3 has 13 residues. V shed 5 bases and J shed 6 bases, with 14 bases lying between them. Germline loops: CDR1 KGHSH, CDR2 LQKENI. CDR3 nucleotide sequence: TGTGCCAGCTCATCTGCTCTGGGCGTCGAGCAGTACTTC. It codes for CASSSALGVEQYF.

V and J are TRBV7-2 and TRBJ2-2; unclear D gene. Germline V lookup: CDR1 SGHTA, CDR2 FQGNSA. The V gene lost 7 bases and the J gene lost 5 bases, with 23 bases spanning the gap. CDR3 size: 17 residues. The CDR3 DNA is TGTGCCAGCACCCCTATACCCGGAGTTATCGGAACCGGGGAGCTGTTTTTT. Its translation: CASTPIPGVIGTGELFF. Using reference TRBV7-2 and TRBJ2-2 for the parts outside the CDR3, the full variable domain is GAGVSQSPSNKVTEKGKDVELRCDPISGHTALYWYRQSLGQGLEFLIYFQGNSAPDKSGLPSDRFSAERTGGSVSTLTIQRTQQEDSAVYLCASTPIPGVIGTGELFFGEGSRLTVL.

The chain combines TRBV6-5 with TRBJ1-4; D is unresolved. Germline assignment: CDR1 MNHEY and CDR2 SVGAGI. This CDR3 has 13 amino acids. Trimming cost V 4 bases and J 11 bases, with 14 bases left between them. The CDR3 DNA follows: TGTGCCAGCAGTTCTTTGGCCGGCGGGAAACTGTTTTTT. It yields the protein CASSSLAGGKLFF.

The chain links TRBV19 to TRBJ2-2; TRBD1 aligns across 10 bases. From germline, CDR1 is LNHDA and CDR2 SQIVND (reference sequence). V lost 6 bases, J lost 3 bases, and 7 bases stayed unmatched. The CDR3 extends over 16 amino acids. The CDR3 region is CASRSDRGLYTGELFF. The CDR3 DNA sequence: TGTGCCAGTAGATCCGACAGGGGGCTATACACCGGGGAGCTGTTTTTT.

About this clone itself: Other nucleotide sequences in the sample specify the same CDR3. This chain joins TRBV5-4 and TRBJ1-1, with 8 bases lining up with TRBD1. This CDR3 contains 14 residues. Germline values: CDR1 SGHNT, CDR2 YYREEE (reference sequence). The V gene end was trimmed by 5 bases and the J gene end by 2 bases; junction bases not matched to a gene: 5. This chain's CDR3 is CASRQGGTNTEAFF. In nucleotides, the CDR3 is TGTGCCAGCAGACAGGGGGGGACTAACACTGAAGCTTTCTTT.

The chain recombines TRBV30 with TRBJ1-1, with TRBD1 matching 7 bases. The J segment lost 2 bases and the V segment lost 7 bases, leaving 7 bases of the junction unmatched. This CDR3 comprises 13 residues. CDR1 GTSNPN and CDR2 SVGIG come from the germline V gene (reference sequence). The DNA of the CDR3 is TGTGCCTTCGACAGGGCCCACAACACTGAAGCTTTCTTT. It specifies CAFDRAHNTEAFF.

CDR3 residues: CATSRLQTPGFNEQFF. CDR3 in DNA: TGTGCCACCAGCAGACTACAAACCCCAGGGTTTAATGAGCAGTTCTTC. The chain couples TRBV15 to TRBJ2-1; tentative D call: TRBD1 (5 bases). This CDR3 spans 16 amino acids. Trimming removed 2 bases at V and 7 bases at J, with 18 bases between. Germline loops: CDR1 LNHNV, CDR2 YYDKDF (reference sequence).

This sequence joins TRBV6-5 and TRBJ1-3; D gene unclear. The CDR3 has 16 residues. The germline V and J ends were trimmed by 0 bases and 2 bases, with 11 bases remaining between them. Germline V CDR1 and CDR2: MNHEY, SVGAGI. The CDR3 DNA follows: TGTGCCAGCAGTTACTCCCGACGGGGTACTGGAAACACCATATATTTT. This translates into CASSYSRRGTGNTIYF.

The chain combines TRBV13 with TRBJ1-3; TRBD1 might be the D (5 bases). Between the trimmed V and J ends, which lost 1 base and 0 bases, there was a span of 19 bases. The V gene's germline CDR1 is PRHDT and CDR2 FYEKMQ (reference sequence). The CDR3 extends over 19 amino acids. The CDR3 protein is CASSLVGWEGRDSGNTIYF. The CDR3 bases are TGTGCCAGCAGCTTAGTGGGATGGGAGGGGCGAGACTCTGGAAACACCATATATTTT.

The chain couples TRBV5-8 to TRBJ2-6; tentative D call: TRBD2 (5 bases). Germline V gene lookup returns CDR1 SGHTS and CDR2 YDEGEE. The CDR3 totals 18 residues. Trimming took off 0 bases at V and 0 bases at J, with 13 bases between the two ends. The CDR3 DNA reads TGTGCCAGCAGCTTGGAGAGAGGGCTAATCTCTGGGGCCAACGTCCTGACTTTC. Protein: CASSLERGLISGANVLTF.

This clone was seen a single time. V and J are TRBV11-2 and TRBJ2-1; D not certain. CDR1 is SGHAT and CDR2 is FQNNGV in the germline V gene. V gave up 0 bases and J gave up 2 bases, with 5 bases separating them. The CDR3 loop spans 14 amino acids. The CDR3 sequence: CASSLDRTYNEQFF. CDR3 DNA sequence: TGTGCCAGCAGCTTAGACAGGACCTACAATGAGCAGTTCTTC.

This clone was found once. This chain's CDR3 is CARGGTDKNSPLHF. Here the CDR3 DNA reads TGTGCCAGAGGTGGGACAGACAAAAATTCACCCCTCCACTTT. This rearrangement joins TRBV2 to TRBJ1-6, with 7 bases identical to TRBD1. CDR3 length equals 14 residues. In germline, CDR1 is SNHLY, CDR2 FYNNEI. V was clipped by 9 bases and J by 7 bases; unmatched bases: 9. The variable domain in full, completed from reference TRBV2 and TRBJ1-6, reads EPEVTQTPSHQVTQMGQEVILRCVPISNHLYFYWYRQILGQKVEFLVSFYNNEISEKSEIFDDQFSVERPDGSNFTLKIRSTKLEDSAMYFCARGGTDKNSPLHFGNGTRLTVT.

J is TRBJ1-2 and V is TRBV13, with D perhaps TRBD1 (5 bases). Trimming took 6 bases from V and 5 from J, leaving 16 bases between them. The germline CDR1 and CDR2 sequences are PRHDT and FYEKMQ (reference sequence). The CDR3 totals 14 residues. The CDR3 DNA reads as TGTGCCAGCAGGCTTGCAGGGAGGGGATATGGCTACACCTTC. Its protein is CASRLAGRGYGYTF.

V usage is TRBV30 and J usage is TRBJ2-6; 9 bases fit TRBD2. CDR3 length equals 17 residues. V gave up 8 bases and J gave up 4 bases; unmatched junction bases: 15. Germline V CDR1 and CDR2: GTSNPN, SVGIG (reference sequence). The CDR3 here is CAGPMRGGTSGANVLTF. In DNA form, the CDR3 reads TGTGCCGGACCTATGCGGGGGGGTACTTCAGGGGCCAACGTCCTGACTTTC.

The chain joins TRBV19 to TRBJ1-1, with D possibly TRBD1 on 6 matching bases. Trimming shortened V by 3 bases and J by 4 bases, and 12 bases separated the two germline ends. In germline, CDR1 is LNHDA, CDR2 SQIVND (reference sequence). The CDR3 is 14 amino acids. The DNA of the CDR3 is TGTGCCAGTAGTATGAGTACAGGGACCACTGAAGCTTTCTTT. Its protein is CASSMSTGTTEAFF.

In nucleotides, the CDR3 is TGTGCCAGCATCCGGGGGGTTAACTATGGCTACACCTTC. Amino acids: CASIRGVNYGYTF. This chain uses TRBV6-6 with TRBJ1-2; TRBD1 is a possible D gene (5 bases). Germline V gives CDR1 MNHNY, CDR2 SVGAGI (reference sequence). There are 13 residues in the CDR3. The V end lost 7 bases, the J end lost 1 base, and 10 bases lay between the germline ends.

The rearrangement uses TRBV28 and TRBJ1-6; 8 positions match TRBD1. CDR1 is MDHEN, CDR2 SYDVKM, per germline. This CDR3 is 17 amino acids long. V lost 1 base to trimming and J lost 8 bases; unmatched junction nucleotides: 10. CDR3 amino acids: CASSLLHKTGGHSPLHF. The CDR3 DNA sequence: TGTGCCAGCAGTTTATTACATAAAACAGGGGGTCATTCACCCCTCCACTTT.

This chain uses TRBV11-1 with TRBJ1-1; no reliable D call. The germline V gene encodes CDR1 SGHAT and CDR2 FQDESV (reference sequence). Deletions cut 6 bases from V and 6 bases from J, with 11 bases between. This CDR3 region has 12 residues. The chain's CDR3 is CASSPRLSEAFF. In nucleotides, the CDR3 is TGTGCCAGCAGTCCTCGACTGTCTGAAGCTTTCTTT.

This chain uses TRBV30 with TRBJ1-2; D unclear. Trimming pared 6 bases from V and 3 bases from J, leaving 8 bases between. This CDR3 has 11 amino acids. Germline V CDR1 and CDR2: GTSNPN, SVGIG (reference sequence). CDR3 amino acids: CACQVDYGYTF. The CDR3 region has the DNA TGTGCCTGCCAGGTTGACTATGGCTACACCTTC.

The chain couples TRBV6-1 to TRBJ2-2; a weak D match, TRBD2 (6 bases). This CDR3 is built from 14 residues. Trimming stripped 5 bases from V and 6 bases from J, with 13 bases between. Germline V gene sequence: CDR1 MNHNS, CDR2 SASEGT. The CDR3 loop is CASSPKTGAGELFF. The CDR3 DNA reads TGTGCCAGCAGTCCAAAGACGGGGGCCGGGGAGCTGTTTTTT.

J is TRBJ2-2 and V is TRBV19, with 10 bases that match TRBD2. The V gene end was trimmed by 7 bases and the J gene end by 5 bases; junction bases not matched to a gene: 7. The CDR3 length is 15 residues. Germline values: CDR1 LNHDA, CDR2 SQIVND (reference sequence). The CDR3 sequence is CASKASGSWTGELFF. CDR3 sequence (DNA): TGTGCCAGTAAGGCTAGCGGGAGTTGGACCGGGGAGCTGTTTTTT.

This sequence joins TRBV4-1 and TRBJ1-5, with D hard to call. CDR3 length: 15 amino acids. Germline CDR1 MGHRA, CDR2 YSYEKL. V lost 2 bases and J lost 5, with 13 bases in between. The CDR3 bases are TGCGCCAGCAGCCAATCACCAAGCCAGGATCAGCCCCAGCATTTT. It yields the protein CASSQSPSQDQPQHF.

This clone was found a few times. The chain carries TRBV4-3 and TRBJ1-3; D is uncertain. Germline-derived CDR1 and CDR2 are LGHNA and YSLEER. This CDR3 is 13 amino acids long. V was clipped by 1 base and J by 3 bases, with 4 bases between them. CDR3 amino acids: CASSQAGGNTIYF. Here the CDR3 DNA reads TGCGCCAGCAGCCAAGCGGGTGGAAACACCATATATTTT.

The CDR3 spells CASSLGQGISYEQYF. Written as DNA, the CDR3 is TGCGCCAGCAGCTTGGGACAGGGCATATCCTACGAGCAGTACTTC. V usage is TRBV5-1 and J usage is TRBJ2-7; the match to TRBD1 covers 7 bases. The J segment lost 1 base and the V segment lost 0 bases, leaving 4 bases of the junction unmatched. CDR1 is SGHRS, CDR2 YFSETQ, per germline. The CDR3 runs 15 residues. The full variable domain, completed using reference TRBV5-1 and TRBJ2-7, is KAGVTQTPRYLIKTRGQQVTLSCSPISGHRSVSWYQQTPGQGLQFLFEYFSETQRNKGNFPGRFSGRQFSNSRSEMNVSTLELGDSALYLCASSLGQGISYEQYFGPGTRLTVT.

In DNA, the CDR3 is TGTGCCAGCAGTTTCTGGGGACAGGGGATGAGCGAGCAGTACTTC. Residues: CASSFWGQGMSEQYF. The chain links TRBV27 to TRBJ2-7, with TRBD1 matching 10 bases. Trimming at V came to 3 bases and at J to 6 bases, leaving 8 bases not matched to a gene. Germline values: CDR1 MNHEY, CDR2 SMNVEV (reference sequence). CDR3 length: 15 residues.

The chain joins TRBV4-3 to TRBJ2-6, with 7 positions matching TRBD1. Germline V CDR1 and CDR2: LGHNA, YSLEER. V gave up 3 bases and J gave up 0 bases; unmatched junction bases: 5. The CDR3 covers 17 residues. The DNA of the CDR3 is TGCGCCAGCAGCCATGAGACAGGGATCTCTGGGGCCAACGTCCTGACTTTC. Translating it yields CASSHETGISGANVLTF.

The chain employs TRBV15 and TRBJ1-5; the D gene is possibly TRBD1 (5 bases). V was trimmed by 4 bases and J by 0 bases, leaving 10 bases between them. This CDR3 has 15 residues. Germline loops: CDR1 LNHNV, CDR2 YYDKDF (reference sequence). DNA for the CDR3: TGTGCCACCAGCAAGAGACAGAGTAGCAATCAGCCCCAGCATTTT. It specifies CATSKRQSSNQPQHF.

J is TRBJ1-5 and V is TRBV9; D gene unclear. Germline lookup yields CDR1 SGDLS and CDR2 YYNGEE. Between the trimmed V and J ends, which lost 6 bases and 1 base, there was a span of 11 bases. CDR3 length equals 14 residues. CDR3 protein: CASNREGSNQPQHF. In DNA form, the CDR3 reads TGTGCCAGCAACCGCGAGGGAAGCAATCAGCCCCAGCATTTT.

This clone was counted a few times. The chain employs TRBV27 and TRBJ1-2; TRBD1 matches 7 bases. The germline CDR1 and CDR2 sequences are MNHEY and SMNVEV (reference sequence). Trimming cost V 7 bases and J 3 bases; bases outside gene matches: 14. The CDR3 is 16 residues long. The CDR3 DNA sequence: TGTGCCAGCACAGGAACACAGACAGGGTCTGACTATGGCTACACCTTC. This gives the protein CASTGTQTGSDYGYTF.